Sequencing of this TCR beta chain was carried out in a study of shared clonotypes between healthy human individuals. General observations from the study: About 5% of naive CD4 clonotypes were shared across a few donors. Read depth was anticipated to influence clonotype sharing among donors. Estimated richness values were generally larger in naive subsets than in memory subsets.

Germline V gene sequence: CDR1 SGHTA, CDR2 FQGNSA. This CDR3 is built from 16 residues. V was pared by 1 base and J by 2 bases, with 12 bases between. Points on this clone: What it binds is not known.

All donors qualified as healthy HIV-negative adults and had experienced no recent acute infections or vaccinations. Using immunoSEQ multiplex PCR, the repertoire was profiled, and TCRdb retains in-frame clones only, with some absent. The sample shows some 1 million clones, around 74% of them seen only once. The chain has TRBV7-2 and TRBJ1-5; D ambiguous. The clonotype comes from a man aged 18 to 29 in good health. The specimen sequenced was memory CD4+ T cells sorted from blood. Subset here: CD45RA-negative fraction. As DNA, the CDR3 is TGTGCCAGCAGCTTAGTCCTTGGGTACGGCAATCAGCCCCAGCATTTT. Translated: CASSLVLGYGNQPQHF.